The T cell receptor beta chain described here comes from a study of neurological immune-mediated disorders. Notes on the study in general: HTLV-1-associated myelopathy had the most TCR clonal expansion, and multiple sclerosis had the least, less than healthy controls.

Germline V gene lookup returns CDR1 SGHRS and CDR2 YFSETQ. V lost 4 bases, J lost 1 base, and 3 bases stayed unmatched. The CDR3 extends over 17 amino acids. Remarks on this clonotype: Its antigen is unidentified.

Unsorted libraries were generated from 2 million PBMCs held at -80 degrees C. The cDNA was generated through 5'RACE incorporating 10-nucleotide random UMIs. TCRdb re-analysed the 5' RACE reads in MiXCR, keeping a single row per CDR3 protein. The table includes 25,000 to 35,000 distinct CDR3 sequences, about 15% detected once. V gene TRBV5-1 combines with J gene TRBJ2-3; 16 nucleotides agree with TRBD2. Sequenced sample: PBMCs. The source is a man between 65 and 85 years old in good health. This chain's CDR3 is CASSPGTSGRGTDTQYF. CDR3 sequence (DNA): TGCGCCAGCAGCCCCGGGACTAGCGGGAGGGGCACAGATACGCAGTATTTT.